The subject of this entry is one TCR beta chain. In this sample, this clone turned up a few times. It has no known antigen specificity. Nothing much larger sits one base from this clone, and base qualities are not available. The data belong to a study of pediatric ulcerative colitis (dated by TCRdb to about 2019). Notes on the research overall: Among the ulcerative colitis patients, seven had pancolitis and two had left-sided colitis, and histology in every patient was consistent with ulcerative colitis. Nine newly diagnosed, treatment-naive pediatric ulcerative colitis patients and a handful of non-IBD control children each provided paired blood and rectal samples. Using the Pediatric Ulcerative Colitis Activity Index, a couple of patients were classed as having mild disease, several as having moderate disease and three as having acute severe colitis.

No immunosuppressive medication had been given to the ulcerative colitis patients before the diagnostic colonoscopy. Blood was sampled at the same time as the colonoscopy. The Wizard kit (Promega) was used to extract genomic DNA from both blood and intestinal samples. The paper as a whole reports these results and caveats: Only a handful of individuals were included in the healthy control group, which was small. Controls, mild-moderate and acute severe colitis patients were separated by rectal repertoire features, and reduced rectal diversity due to clonal expansions was observed in acute severe colitis. Clonal overlap between a subject's own blood and rectum was significantly greater in ulcerative colitis patients than in controls, which suggests more T cell trafficking to inflamed tissue. Because repertoires were derived from total lymphocyte DNA, patterns in rare subsets such as regulatory T cells may not have been reflected. A couple of rectal CDR3 clonotypes turned up in every ulcerative colitis patient but in none of the controls. For technical reasons, the blood samples of a couple of patients yielded substantially fewer templates, so those samples were excluded from the blood-rectal overlap analysis.

Using the immunoSEQ TRB Survey service, rearranged CDR3 beta regions were amplified from genomic DNA with multiplex V and J primers. To keep sequencing depth equal across samples, survey-level depth of up to 500,000 reads per sample was applied. Libraries were purified, pooled and sequenced on Illumina technology. The original methods were these. Productive clonality, sample overlap, pairwise scatters, CDR3 beta length, V/D/J gene usage and productiveness were all assessed with the immunoSEQ online tools. Calculated diversity was the number of unique rearrangements divided by total templates times 100; Shannon and Simpson indices were also computed. Z-score normalized data were analyzed by principal component analysis with the R prcomp function and the ggbiplot package. Morisita's index was used to measure clonal overlap between blood and rectum within each subject. TCRdb carries this immuneACCESS record with in-frame sequences only. Its versions omit some clonotypes, under half of them owing to an unresolved V gene in the studies checked, with the rest unexplained. Clonal size and the V and J genes are those of that table, whereas D and trimming came from the DNA. The sample profile shows tens of thousands of clones; roughly nine tenths of them were found once. Together, the top ten hold around 3.3% of the sample.

The CDR1 and CDR2 encoded by the germline V gene (reference sequence) are SEHNR and FQNEAQ. Trimming removed 6 bases from V and 3 bases from J; the gene matches leave 11 bases unexplained. The CDR3 sequence holds 17 residues, the cysteine and phenylalanine included. Just CDR3 DNA is preserved here, 51 bases in frame from base 1. This clonotype was obtained from a boy younger than 18 with severe ulcerative colitis. The sequence links TRBV7-9 to TRBJ2-1, with 10 bases in between that match TRBD2. The sample taken for sequencing was blood. The DNA sequence reads TGTGCCAGCAGTCCTGAACCTAGCGGGAGTCTCTACAATGAGCAGTTCTTC. The translation is CASSPEPSGSLYNEQFF.